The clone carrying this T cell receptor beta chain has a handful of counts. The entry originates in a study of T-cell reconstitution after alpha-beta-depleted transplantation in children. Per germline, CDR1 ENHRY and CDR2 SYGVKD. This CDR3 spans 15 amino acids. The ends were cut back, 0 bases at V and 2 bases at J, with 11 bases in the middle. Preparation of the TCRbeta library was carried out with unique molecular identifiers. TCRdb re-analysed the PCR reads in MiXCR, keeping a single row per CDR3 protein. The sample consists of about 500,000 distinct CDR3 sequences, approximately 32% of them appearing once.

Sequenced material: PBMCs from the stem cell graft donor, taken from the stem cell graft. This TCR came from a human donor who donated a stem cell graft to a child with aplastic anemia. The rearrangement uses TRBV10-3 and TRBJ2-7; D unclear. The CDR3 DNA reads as TGTGCCATCAGTGAGTCGACACGTTACCCCTACGAGCAGTACTTC. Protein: CAISESTRYPYEQYF.